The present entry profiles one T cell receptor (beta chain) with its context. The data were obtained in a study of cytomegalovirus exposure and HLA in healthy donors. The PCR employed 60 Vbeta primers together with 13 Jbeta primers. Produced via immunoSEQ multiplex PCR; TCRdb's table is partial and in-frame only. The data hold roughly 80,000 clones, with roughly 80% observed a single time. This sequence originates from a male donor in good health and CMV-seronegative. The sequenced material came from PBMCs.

Here the CDR3 reads CASRKAGGREQYF. The CDR3 DNA sequence: TGTGCCAGCAGGAAGGCGGGAGGGCGCGAGCAGTACTTC. J is TRBJ2-7 and V is TRBV11-2; TRBD2 agrees at 9 bases. This CDR3 region has 13 residues. Germline V CDR1 and CDR2: SGHAT, FQNNGV. With 6 bases clipped from V and 6 bases from J, the junction kept 6 bases outside the gene matches. The whole variable domain, filled in from reference TRBV11-2 and TRBJ2-7, reads EAGVAQSPRYKIIEKRQSVAFWCNPISGHATLYWYQQILGQGPKLLIQFQNNGVVDDSQLPKDRFSAERLKGVDSTLKIQPAKLEDSAVYLCASRKAGGREQYFGPGTRLTVT.